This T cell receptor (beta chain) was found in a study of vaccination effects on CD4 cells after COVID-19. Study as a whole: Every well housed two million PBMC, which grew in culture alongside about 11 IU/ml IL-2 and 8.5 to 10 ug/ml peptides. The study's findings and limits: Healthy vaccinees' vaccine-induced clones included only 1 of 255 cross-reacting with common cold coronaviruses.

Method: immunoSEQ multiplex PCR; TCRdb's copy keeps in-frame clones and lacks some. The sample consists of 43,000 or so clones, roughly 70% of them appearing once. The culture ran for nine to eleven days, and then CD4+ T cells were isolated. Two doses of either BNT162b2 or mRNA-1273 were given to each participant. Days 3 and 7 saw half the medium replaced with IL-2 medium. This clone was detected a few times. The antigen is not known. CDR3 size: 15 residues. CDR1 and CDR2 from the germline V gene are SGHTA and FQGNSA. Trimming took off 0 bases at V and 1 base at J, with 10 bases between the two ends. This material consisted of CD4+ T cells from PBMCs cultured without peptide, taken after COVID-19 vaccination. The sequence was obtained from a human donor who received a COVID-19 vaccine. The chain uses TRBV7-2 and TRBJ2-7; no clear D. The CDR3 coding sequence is TGTGCCAGCAGCTTAGCTTTGATAACTTCCTACGAGCAGTACTTC. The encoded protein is CASSLALITSYEQYF.